This T cell receptor beta chain stems from a study of blood T cell repertoires in COVID-19. Study information: The cDNA or gDNA used as material had been derived from T cells, B-cell-depleted T cells, or PBMCs.

A Seattle source enrolled patients during active infection and followed them longitudinally. Original data processing: How many nucleated cells were present was estimated from reference gene primer amplification. Assay used: immunoSEQ multiplex PCR; TCRdb lists only in-frame clones, some missing. V, J and clone size reflect that table, while D and trimming were determined from the DNA. The sample holds 60,000 to 65,000 clones, roughly 84% seen once. Germline V gene lookup returns CDR1 SQVTM and CDR2 ANQGSEA. CDR3 size: 16 residues. The V segment lost 1 base and the J segment 1 base; nucleotides outside the gene matches: 5.

The source of this sequence is a man aged 60 to 75 with COVID-19, enrolled during active disease. This chain links TRBV29-1 with TRBJ2-3; 10 bases are a match to TRBD2. The specimen sequenced was peripheral blood. CDR3 residues: CSVEVSSGSGTDTQYF. The CDR3 region has the DNA TGCAGCGTTGAAGTGTCTAGCGGGAGTGGCACAGATACGCAGTATTTT.